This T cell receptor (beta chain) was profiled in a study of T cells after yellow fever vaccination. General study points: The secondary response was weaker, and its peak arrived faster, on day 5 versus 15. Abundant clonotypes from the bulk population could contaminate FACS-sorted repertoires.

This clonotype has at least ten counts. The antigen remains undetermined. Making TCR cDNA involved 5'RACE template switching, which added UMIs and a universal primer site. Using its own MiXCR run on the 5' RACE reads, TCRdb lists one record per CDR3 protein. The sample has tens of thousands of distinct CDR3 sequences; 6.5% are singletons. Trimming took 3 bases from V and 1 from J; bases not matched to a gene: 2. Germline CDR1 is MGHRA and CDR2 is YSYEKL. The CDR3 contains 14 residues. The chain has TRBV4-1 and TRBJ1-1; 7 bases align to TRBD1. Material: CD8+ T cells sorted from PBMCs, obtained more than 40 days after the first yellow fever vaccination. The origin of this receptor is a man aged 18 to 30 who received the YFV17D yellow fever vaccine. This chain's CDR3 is CASSHRTGNTEAFF. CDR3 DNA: TGCGCCAGCAGCCACCGGACAGGGAACACTGAAGCTTTCTTT.